These T cell receptor beta chains were read from a single sample in a study of blood T cell repertoires in COVID-19. Here immunoSEQ multiplex PCR was the method, and the copy in TCRdb shows in-frame clones only, minus some. The sample consists of roughly 160,000 clones, approximately 86% of them appearing once. Sequenced input: peripheral blood. All receptors come from a man aged 60 to 75 with acute or convalescent COVID-19. Each CDR3 is given with its conserved first and last residue. A D gene is named only where the DNA matches it firmly. Clone size is stated in some rows and not others, as once, few, many or a class when expanded.

TRBV7-3,TRBJ1-2,TRBD1,NA,TGTGCCAGCAGCAGGGGACAGGGGGTTGGCTACACCTTC,CASSRGQGVGYTF
TRBV10-1,TRBJ2-1,NA,NA,TGCGCCAGCAGTGAGGTCGAGACGACAGGCGGGCGGTTCTTC,CASSEVETTGGRFF
TRBV11-2,TRBJ1-6,TRBD1,NA,TGTGCCAGCAGCTACCTAGGGGGCGCGATAAGTTCACCCCTCCACTTT,CASSYLGGAISSPLHF
TRBV6-5,TRBJ1-2,NA,NA,TGTGCCAGTGGGGAGCCTTCCCCCTATGGCTACACCTTC,CASGEPSPYGYTF
TRBV20-1,TRBJ1-1,NA,NA,TGCAGTGCTAGTTGGGGGGAGGAAGCTTTCTTT,CSASWGEEAFF
TRBV27,TRBJ1-2,TRBD1,NA,TGTGCCAGCAGCCATGACAGGGCCGATGGCTACACCTTC,CASSHDRADGYTF
TRBV28,TRBJ1-2,NA,NA,TGTGCCAGCAGTTTCCGGGAGGGCTATGGCTACACCTTC,CASSFREGYGYTF
TRBV7-3,TRBJ2-1,TRBD1,once,TGTGCCAGCAGCCCAGGACAGGGTTTTAAGCAGTTCTTC,CASSPGQGFKQFF
TRBV12-5,TRBJ1-2,TRBD1,NA,TGTGCTAGTGGTTTGGTACCGCGGGACAGGCACGAAACTGGTGGCTACACCTTC,CASGLVPRDRHETGGYTF
TRBV3-1/TRBV3-2,TRBJ1-1,NA,NA,TGTGCCAGCAGCCAAGATACGGGGGCTGAAGCTTTCTTT,CASSQDTGAEAFF
TRBV28,TRBJ2-7,NA,few,TGTGCCAGCAGTTTAGCCGGGGTAGGGTACGAGCAGTACTTC,CASSLAGVGYEQYF
TRBV18,TRBJ1-5,NA,few,TGTGCCAGCTCACCACGGGTGGCGGACAATCAGCCCCAGCATTTT,CASSPRVADNQPQHF
TRBV6-5,TRBJ2-6,NA,NA,TGTGCCAGCAGTTACGGCCCCTTGTCGGCCAACGTCCTGACTTTC,CASSYGPLSANVLTF
TRBV6-5,TRBJ1-2,TRBD1,NA,TGTGCCAGCAGGTACCACGGGACAGAAATACGCTATGGCTACACCTTC,CASRYHGTEIRYGYTF
TRBV21-1,TRBJ2-1,NA,NA,TGTGCCAGCAGCAATTGGGGCGGGACCGGCGATGAGCAGTTCTTC,CASSNWGGTGDEQFF
TRBV5-5,TRBJ2-7,NA,NA,TGTGCCAGCAGCTTGGGAGCCTACGAGCAGTACTTC,CASSLGAYEQYF
TRBV4-2,TRBJ2-1,TRBD2,few,TGTGCCAGCAGCCAAGGACCTAGCGGGAGTGACAATGAGCAGTTCTTC,CASSQGPSGSDNEQFF
TRBV25-1,TRBJ2-5,TRBD2,once,TGTGCCAGCAGTCGGACTAGCGGAGAGACCCAGTACTTC,CASSRTSGETQYF
TRBV5-1,TRBJ2-1,NA,few,TGCGCCAGCAGCTTTACTCCCGGGAATATACCTAAAATTGCGTACAATGAGCAGTTCTTC,CASSFTPGNIPKIAYNEQFF
TRBV27,TRBJ2-3,TRBD2,NA,TGTGCCAGCAGTCCCCGGACTAGCGGGAGACCTAGAAGGGGGCCAGATACGCAGTATTTT,CASSPRTSGRPRRGPDTQYF
TRBV3-1/TRBV3-2,TRBJ1-2,NA,NA,TGTGCCAGCAGCCAAGCCGGGGTCTATGGCTACACCTTC,CASSQAGVYGYTF
TRBV5-1,TRBJ1-3,TRBD1,NA,TGCGCCAGCAGCGAACAGGGGGCTGGTGGAAACACCATATATTTT,CASSEQGAGGNTIYF
TRBV2,TRBJ2-1,NA,NA,TGTGCCAGCAGGAACCGGGAGATCTCCTACAATGAGCAGTTCTTC,CASRNREISYNEQFF
TRBV7-9,TRBJ2-7,TRBD2,NA,TGTGCCAGCAGCTTAGCTGGACTAGTGTACTACGAGCAGTACTTC,CASSLAGLVYYEQYF
TRBV27,TRBJ2-3,TRBD1,NA,TGTGCCAGCAGTCTAACTACAGGGGTAGATACGCAGTATTTT,CASSLTTGVDTQYF
TRBV5-1,TRBJ1-6,NA,NA,TGCGCCAGCAGTCCAACAGGGAGGGATTCACCCCTCCACTTT,CASSPTGRDSPLHF
TRBV28,TRBJ2-3,NA,NA,TGTGCCAGCATCGCCTGGAGGGAAAGAGGCACAGATACGCAGTATTTT,CASIAWRERGTDTQYF
TRBV7-6,TRBJ2-1,NA,few,TGTGCCAGCAGCTTAGTACGGGGTTCTGAGCAGTTCTTC,CASSLVRGSEQFF
TRBV5-1,TRBJ2-4,NA,NA,TGCGCCAGCAGCTTAACAGGTTCCAAAAACATTCAGTACTTC,CASSLTGSKNIQYF
TRBV13,TRBJ1-4,TRBD1,NA,TGTGCCAGCAGCGAAAGGACAGGGGATGAAAAACTGTTTTTT,CASSERTGDEKLFF
TRBV27,TRBJ2-6,TRBD2,NA,TGTGCCAGCAGTTTTACTAGCGGGAGGAAACCTATCTCTGGGGCCAACGTCCTGACTTTC,CASSFTSGRKPISGANVLTF
TRBV30,TRBJ1-4,NA,NA,TGTGCCTGGAGACCAGGGGCCCGAGGTCCTGAAAAACTGTTTTTT,CAWRPGARGPEKLFF